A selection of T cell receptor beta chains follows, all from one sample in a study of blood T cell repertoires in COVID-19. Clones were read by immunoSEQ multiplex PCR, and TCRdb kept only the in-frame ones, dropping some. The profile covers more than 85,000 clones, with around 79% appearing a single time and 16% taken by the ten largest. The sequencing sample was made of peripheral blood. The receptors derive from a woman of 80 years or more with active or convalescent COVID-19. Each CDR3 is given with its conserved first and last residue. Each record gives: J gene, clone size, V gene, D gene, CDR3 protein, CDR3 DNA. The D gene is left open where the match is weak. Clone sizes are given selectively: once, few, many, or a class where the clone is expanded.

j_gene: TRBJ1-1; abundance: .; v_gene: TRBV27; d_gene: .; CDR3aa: CASNSRTGIKAFF; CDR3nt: TGTGCCAGCAATTCCCGGACCGGGATAAAAGCTTTCTTT
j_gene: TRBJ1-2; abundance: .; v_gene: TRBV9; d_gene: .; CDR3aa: CASSVAGRANYGYTF; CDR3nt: TGTGCCAGCAGCGTAGCAGGGCGAGCTAACTATGGCTACACCTTC
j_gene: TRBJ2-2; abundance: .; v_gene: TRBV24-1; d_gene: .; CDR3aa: CATCGGASINTGELFF; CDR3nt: TGTGCCACCTGCGGGGGCGCTTCAATCAACACCGGGGAGCTGTTTTTT
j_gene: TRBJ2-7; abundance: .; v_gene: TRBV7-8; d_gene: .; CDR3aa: CASSFNVAEQYF; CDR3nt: TGTGCCAGCAGCTTCAACGTGGCCGAGCAGTACTTC
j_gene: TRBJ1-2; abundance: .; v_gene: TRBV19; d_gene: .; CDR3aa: CASTSGRGYGYTF; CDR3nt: .
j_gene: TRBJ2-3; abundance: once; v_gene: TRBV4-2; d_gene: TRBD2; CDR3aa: CASSQDALSTSGGLDTQYF; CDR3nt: TGTGCCAGCAGCCAAGATGCCCTATCGACTAGCGGAGGGTTAGATACGCAGTATTTT
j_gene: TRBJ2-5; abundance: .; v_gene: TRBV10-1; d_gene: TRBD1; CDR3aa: CASSESTGAWETQYF; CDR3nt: TGCGCCAGCAGTGAGTCCACAGGGGCATGGGAGACCCAGTACTTC
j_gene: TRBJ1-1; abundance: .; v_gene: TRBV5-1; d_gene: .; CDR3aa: CASRRGTVNTEAFF; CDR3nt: TGCGCCAGCAGGAGGGGGACGGTGAACACTGAAGCTTTCTTT
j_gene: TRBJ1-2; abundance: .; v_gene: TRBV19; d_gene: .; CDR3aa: CAQRGGGAPPPGYTF; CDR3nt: TGTGCTCAGAGGGGGGGAGGCGCGCCGCCACCGGGCTACACCTTC
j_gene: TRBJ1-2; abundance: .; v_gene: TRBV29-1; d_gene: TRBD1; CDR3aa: CSVDPGQGLGGTF; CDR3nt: TGCAGCGTTGACCCGGGACAGGGGCTTGGAGGCACCTTC
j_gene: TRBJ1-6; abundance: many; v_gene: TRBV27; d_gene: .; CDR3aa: CASRRPGRGNSPLHF; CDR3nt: TGTGCCAGCAGGCGACCAGGGAGGGGTAATTCACCCCTCCACTTT
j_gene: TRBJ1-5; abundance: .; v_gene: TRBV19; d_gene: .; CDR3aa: CASSIVRGRGTGQPQHF; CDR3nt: TGTGCCAGTAGTATAGTTCGGGGCAGGGGAACGGGACAGCCCCAGCATTTT
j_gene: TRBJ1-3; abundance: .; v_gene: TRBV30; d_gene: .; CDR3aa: CAWSVGGYGNTIYF; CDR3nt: TGTGCCTGGAGTGTCGGAGGATATGGAAACACCATATATTTT
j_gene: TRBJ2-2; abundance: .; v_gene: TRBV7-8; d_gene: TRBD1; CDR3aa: CASSLDPRGRAGELFF; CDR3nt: TGTGCCAGCAGCTTAGACCCCAGGGGGCGGGCCGGGGAGCTGTTTTTT
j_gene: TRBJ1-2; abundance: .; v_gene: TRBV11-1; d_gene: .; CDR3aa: CASSLGTPYGYTF; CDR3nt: TGTGCCAGCAGCTTAGGGACACCGTATGGCTACACCTTC
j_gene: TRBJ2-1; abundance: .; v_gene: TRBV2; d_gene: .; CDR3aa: CASSELRGTYNEQFF; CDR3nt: TGTGCCAGCAGTGAACTTCGGGGAACCTACAATGAGCAGTTCTTC
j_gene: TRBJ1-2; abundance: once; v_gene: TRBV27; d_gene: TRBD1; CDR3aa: CAKGQIYGYTF; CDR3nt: TGTGCCAAGGGACAGATCTATGGCTACACCTTC
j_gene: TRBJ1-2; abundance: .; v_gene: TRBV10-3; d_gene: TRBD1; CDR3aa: CAISNTGTGMSGNYGYTF; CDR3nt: TGTGCCATCAGTAATACCGGGACAGGGATGAGTGGAAACTATGGCTACACCTTC
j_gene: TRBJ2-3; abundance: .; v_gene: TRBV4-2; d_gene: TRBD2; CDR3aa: CASSQPGTSGADTQYF; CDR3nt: TGTGCCAGCAGCCAACCCGGGACTAGCGGTGCAGATACGCAGTATTTT
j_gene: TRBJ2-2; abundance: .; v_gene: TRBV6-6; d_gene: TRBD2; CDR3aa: CASRSGTAGELFF; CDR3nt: TGTGCCAGCCGAAGCGGGACCGCCGGGGAGCTGTTTTTT
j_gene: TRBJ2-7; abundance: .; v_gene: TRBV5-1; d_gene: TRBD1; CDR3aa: CASKTWTGSWEQYF; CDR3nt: TGCGCCAGCAAGACCTGGACAGGGAGTTGGGAGCAGTACTTC
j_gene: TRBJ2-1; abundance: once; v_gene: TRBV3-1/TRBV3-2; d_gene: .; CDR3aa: CASSPFSREYNEQFF; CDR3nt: TGTGCCAGCAGCCCCTTCTCCCGGGAATACAATGAGCAGTTCTTC
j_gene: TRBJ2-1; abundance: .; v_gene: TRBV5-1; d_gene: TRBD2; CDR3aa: CASRSGLAGGRPYNEQFF; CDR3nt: TGCGCCAGCAGGTCGGGACTAGCGGGAGGGAGGCCCTACAATGAGCAGTTCTTC
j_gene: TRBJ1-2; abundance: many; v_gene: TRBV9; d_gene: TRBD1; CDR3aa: CASSVEWTGGRNGYTF; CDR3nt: TGTGCCAGCAGCGTAGAGTGGACAGGGGGGAGGAATGGCTACACCTTC
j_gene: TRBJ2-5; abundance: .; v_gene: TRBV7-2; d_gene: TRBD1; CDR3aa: CASSLVTGGQETQYF; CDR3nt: TGTGCCAGCAGCTTAGTCACAGGGGGTCAAGAGACCCAGTACTTC
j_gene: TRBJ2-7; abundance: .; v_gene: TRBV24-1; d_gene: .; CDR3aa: CATSDLLVGAYEQYF; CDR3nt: TGTGCCACCAGTGATTTGCTTGTGGGGGCGTACGAGCAGTACTTC
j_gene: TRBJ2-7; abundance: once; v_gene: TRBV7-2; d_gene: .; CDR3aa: CASSLQGYEQYF; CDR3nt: TGTGCCAGCAGCTTACAGGGTTACGAGCAGTACTTC
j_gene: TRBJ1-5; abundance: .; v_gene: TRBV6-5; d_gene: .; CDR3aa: CASRNRAFNQPQHF; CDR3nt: TGTGCCAGCAGGAACAGGGCCTTCAATCAGCCCCAGCATTTT
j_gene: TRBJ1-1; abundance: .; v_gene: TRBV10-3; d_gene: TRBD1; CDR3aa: CAISESVGTGNTEAFF; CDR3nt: TGTGCCATCAGTGAGTCGGTTGGGACAGGTAACACTGAAGCTTTCTTT
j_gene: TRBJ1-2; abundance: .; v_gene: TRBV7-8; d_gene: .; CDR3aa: CASSPGQTYGYTF; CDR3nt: TGTGCCAGCAGCCCCGGACAGACATATGGCTACACCTTC
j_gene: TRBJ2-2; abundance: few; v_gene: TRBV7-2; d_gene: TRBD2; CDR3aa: CASSLKLAGGPGTGELFF; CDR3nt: TGTGCCAGCAGCTTAAAACTAGCGGGAGGACCCGGGACCGGGGAGCTGTTTTTT
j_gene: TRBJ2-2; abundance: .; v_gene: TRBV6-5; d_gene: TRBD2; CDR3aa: CASRISGSFTGELFF; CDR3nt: TGTGCCAGCAGGATTAGCGGGAGTTTCACCGGGGAGCTGTTTTTT
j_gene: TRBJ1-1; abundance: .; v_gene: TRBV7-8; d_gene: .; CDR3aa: CASSFYIEEGTEAFF; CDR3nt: TGTGCCAGCAGCTTCTACATTGAAGAGGGCACTGAAGCTTTCTTT
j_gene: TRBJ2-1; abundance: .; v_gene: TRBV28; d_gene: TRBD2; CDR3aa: CASTVSGRGSYNEQFF; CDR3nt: TGTGCCAGCACCGTTAGCGGGAGAGGCTCCTACAATGAGCAGTTCTTC
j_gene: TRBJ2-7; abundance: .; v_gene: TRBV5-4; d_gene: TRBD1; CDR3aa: CASNPQGASEDEQYF; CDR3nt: TGTGCCAGCAACCCACAGGGGGCAAGTGAGGACGAGCAGTACTTC
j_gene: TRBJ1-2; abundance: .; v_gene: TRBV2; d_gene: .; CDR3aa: CASTPGVSGYTF; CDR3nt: TGTGCCAGCACCCCCGGGGTCAGCGGCTACACCTTC
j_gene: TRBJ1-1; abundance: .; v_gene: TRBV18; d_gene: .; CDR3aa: CASSLAGGFGTEAFF; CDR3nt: TGTGCCAGCTCACTAGCAGGCGGGTTTGGCACTGAAGCTTTCTTT
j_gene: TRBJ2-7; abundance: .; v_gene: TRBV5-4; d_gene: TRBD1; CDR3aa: CASSLGQGLSSYEQYF; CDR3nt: TGTGCCAGCAGCTTGGGACAGGGCTTAAGCTCCTACGAGCAGTACTTC
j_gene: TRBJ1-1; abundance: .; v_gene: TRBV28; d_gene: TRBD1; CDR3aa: CASSWDRSQAFF; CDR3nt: TGTGCCAGCAGCTGGGACAGGTCGCAAGCTTTCTTT
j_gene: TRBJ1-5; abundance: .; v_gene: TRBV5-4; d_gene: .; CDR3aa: CASSLAGADQPQHF; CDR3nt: TGTGCCAGCAGCTTGGCAGGGGCGGATCAGCCCCAGCATTTT
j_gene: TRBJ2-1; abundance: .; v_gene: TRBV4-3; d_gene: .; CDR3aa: CASSVEGDRYNEQFF; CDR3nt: TGCGCCAGCAGCGTCGAGGGGGATCGATACAATGAGCAGTTCTTC
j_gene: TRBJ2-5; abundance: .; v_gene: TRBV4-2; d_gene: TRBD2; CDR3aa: CASSRLGLADTSEQETQYF; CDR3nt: TGTGCCAGCAGCCGACTGGGACTAGCGGACACCTCGGAGCAAGAGACCCAGTACTTC
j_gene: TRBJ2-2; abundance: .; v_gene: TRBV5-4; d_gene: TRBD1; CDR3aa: CASTPDRPNTGELFF; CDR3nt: TGTGCCAGCACTCCGGACAGGCCGAACACCGGGGAGCTGTTTTTT
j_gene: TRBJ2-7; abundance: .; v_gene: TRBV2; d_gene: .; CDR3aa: CASGLQGTYEQYF; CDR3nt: TGTGCCAGCGGGCTTCAGGGGACCTACGAGCAGTACTTC
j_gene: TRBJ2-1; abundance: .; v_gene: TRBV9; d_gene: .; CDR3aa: CASSVATSRDEQFF; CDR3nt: TGTGCCAGCAGCGTAGCAACTAGTCGAGATGAGCAGTTCTTC
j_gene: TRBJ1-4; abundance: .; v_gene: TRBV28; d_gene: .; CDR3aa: CASSFILGSREKLFF; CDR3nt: TGTGCCAGCAGTTTTATTTTAGGTTCCAGGGAAAAACTGTTTTTT